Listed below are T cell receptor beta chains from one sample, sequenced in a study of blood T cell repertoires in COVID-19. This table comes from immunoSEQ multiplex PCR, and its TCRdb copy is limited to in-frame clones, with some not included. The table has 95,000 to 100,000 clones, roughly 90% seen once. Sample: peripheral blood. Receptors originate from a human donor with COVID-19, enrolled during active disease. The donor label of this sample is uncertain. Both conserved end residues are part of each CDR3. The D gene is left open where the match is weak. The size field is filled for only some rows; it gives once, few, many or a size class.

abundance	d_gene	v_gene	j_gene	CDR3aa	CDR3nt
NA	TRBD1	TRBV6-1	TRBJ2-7	CASSEATGGFHEQYF	TGTGCCAGCAGTGAGGCGACAGGGGGTTTCCACGAGCAGTACTTC
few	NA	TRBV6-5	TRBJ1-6	CASTPRATNSPLHF	TGTGCCAGCACCCCCCGAGCGACTAATTCACCCCTCCACTTT
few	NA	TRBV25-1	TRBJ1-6	CASSDPDQRTLHF	TGTGCCAGCAGTGATCCTGACCAGCGGACCCTCCACTTT
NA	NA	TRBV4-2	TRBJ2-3	CASSQVRETQYF	TGTGCCAGCAGCCAAGTTAGGGAGACGCAGTATTTT
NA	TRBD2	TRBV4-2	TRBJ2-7	CASSPEERRGAYEQYF	TGTGCCAGCAGTCCAGAGGAGAGGCGGGGGGCGTACGAGCAGTACTTC
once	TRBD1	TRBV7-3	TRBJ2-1	CASSLYSGQGTDEQFF	TGTGCCAGCAGCTTATATTCCGGACAGGGGACCGATGAGCAGTTCTTC
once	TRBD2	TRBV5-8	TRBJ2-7	CASRNLAGGTYEQYF	TGTGCCAGCAGGAATCTAGCGGGAGGGACCTACGAGCAGTACTTC
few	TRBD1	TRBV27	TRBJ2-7	CASRLMGQGSLEQYF	TGTGCCAGCAGACTAATGGGACAGGGGTCCCTCGAGCAGTACTTC
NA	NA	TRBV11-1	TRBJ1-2	CASSSPGGGRAYGYTF	TGTGCCAGCAGCTCACCTGGCGGGGGACGGGCCTATGGCTACACCTTC
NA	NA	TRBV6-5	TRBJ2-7	CASSYGPGAGQYF	TGTGCCAGCAGTTACGGCCCTGGGGCTGGGCAGTACTTC
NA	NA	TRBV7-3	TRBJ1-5	CASSSGLGQPQHF	TGTGCCAGCAGCTCAGGGTTAGGTCAGCCCCAGCATTTT
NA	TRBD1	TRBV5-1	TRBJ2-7	CASSYGQGAIGEQYF	TGCGCCAGCAGCTATGGACAGGGGGCGATCGGCGAGCAGTACTTC
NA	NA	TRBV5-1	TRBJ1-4	CASSLVQGSEKLFF	TGCGCCAGCAGCTTGGTACAGGGTAGTGAAAAACTGTTTTTT
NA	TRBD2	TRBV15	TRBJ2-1	CATSREAGDLNEQFF	TGTGCCACCAGCAGAGAGGCGGGAGACCTCAATGAGCAGTTCTTC
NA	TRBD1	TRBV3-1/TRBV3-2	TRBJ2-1	CASSHSGQGNNEQFF	TGTGCCAGCAGCCACTCGGGACAGGGGAACAATGAGCAGTTCTTC
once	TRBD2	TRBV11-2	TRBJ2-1	CASSETSGSYNEQFF	TGTGCCAGCAGCGAGACTAGCGGCTCCTACAATGAGCAGTTCTTC
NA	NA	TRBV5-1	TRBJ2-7	CASSSRYPGTNYEQYF	TGCGCCAGCAGCTCCCGGTATCCCGGGACAAATTACGAGCAGTACTTC
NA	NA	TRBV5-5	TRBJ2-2	CASSLNGRGNTGELFF	TGTGCCAGCAGCTTGAACGGCAGGGGAAACACCGGGGAGCTGTTTTTT
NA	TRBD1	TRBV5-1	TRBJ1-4	CASSLVEVGGNEKLFF	TGCGCCAGCAGCTTGGTAGAGGTAGGGGGCAATGAAAAACTGTTTTTT
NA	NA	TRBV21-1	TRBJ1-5	CASSKEDRTSNQPQHF	TGTGCCAGCAGCAAAGAGGACAGGACTAGCAATCAGCCCCAGCATTTT
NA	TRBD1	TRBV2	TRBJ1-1	CASSSDRGSTEAFF	TGTGCCAGCAGTTCGGACAGGGGGAGCACTGAAGCTTTCTTT
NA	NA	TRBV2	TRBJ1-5	CASSGEAPATPNQPQHF	TGTGCCAGCAGTGGGGAGGCACCCGCCACCCCCAATCAGCCCCAGCATTTT
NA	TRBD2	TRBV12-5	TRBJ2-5	CASGLVGSRTSGWETQYF	TGTGCTAGTGGTTTGGTAGGATCTCGGACTAGCGGGTGGGAGACCCAGTACTTC
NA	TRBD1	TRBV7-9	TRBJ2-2	CASSFGQGGGAGELFF	TGTGCCAGCAGCTTCGGACAGGGGGGTGGAGCCGGGGAGCTGTTTTTT
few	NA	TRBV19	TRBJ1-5	CASSNREGYSNQPQHF	TGTGCCAGTAGTAACAGGGAAGGGTATAGCAATCAGCCCCAGCATTTT
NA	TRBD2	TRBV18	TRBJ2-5	CASSPGLAQETQYF	TGTGCCAGCTCACCAGGACTAGCACAAGAGACCCAGTACTTC
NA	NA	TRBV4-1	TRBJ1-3	CASSPWTVSGNTIYF	TGCGCCAGCAGCCCCTGGACAGTATCTGGAAACACCATATATTTT
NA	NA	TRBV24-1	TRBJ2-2	CATSDSGLGSGTGELFF	TGTGCCACCAGTGATTCGGGCCTGGGGTCGGGGACCGGGGAGCTGTTTTTT
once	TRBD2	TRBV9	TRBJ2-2	CASSVGTSGGSTGELFF	TGTGCCAGCAGCGTAGGGACTAGCGGGGGATCCACCGGGGAGCTGTTTTTT
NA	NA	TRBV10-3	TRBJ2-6	CAISEYTGSGANVLTF	TGTGCCATCAGTGAGTATACGGGGTCCGGGGCCAACGTCCTGACTTTC
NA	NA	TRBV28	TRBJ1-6	CASSTREDLGNSPLHF	TGTGCCAGCAGTACTAGGGAGGATTTGGGAAATTCACCCCTCCACTTT
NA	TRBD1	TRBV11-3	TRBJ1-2	CASSLEGQGTRIF	TGTGCCAGCAGCTTGGAAGGACAGGGGACCCGTATCTTC
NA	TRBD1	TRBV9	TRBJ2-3	CASSPSGQSTDTQYF	TGTGCCAGCAGCCCGTCGGGACAGAGCACAGATACGCAGTATTTT
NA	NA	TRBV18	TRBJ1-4	CASSPLTGRDNEKLFF	TGTGCCAGCTCACCCCTAACCGGGCGGGATAATGAAAAACTGTTTTTT
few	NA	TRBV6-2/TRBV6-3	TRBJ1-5	CASSLTENSNQPQHF	TGTGCCAGCAGCTTGACAGAGAATAGCAATCAGCCCCAGCATTTT
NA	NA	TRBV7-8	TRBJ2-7	CASSLAEGGASYEQYF	TGTGCCAGCAGCTTAGCGGAGGGGGGGGCTTCCTACGAGCAGTACTTC
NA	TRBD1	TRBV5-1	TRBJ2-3	CASSLETGGRDTQYF	TGCGCCAGCAGCTTGGAGACAGGGGGCAGAGATACGCAGTATTTT
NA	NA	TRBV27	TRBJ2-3	CASSFSLSTDTQYF	TGTGCCAGCAGTTTTTCCCTTAGCACAGATACGCAGTATTTT
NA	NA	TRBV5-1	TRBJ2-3	CASSLQEGRPDTQYF	TGCGCCAGCAGCCTGCAGGAGGGTAGGCCAGATACGCAGTATTTT
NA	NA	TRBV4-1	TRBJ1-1	CASSLGNGKGAFF	TGCGCCAGCAGCTTAGGCAACGGGAAAGGGGCTTTCTTT
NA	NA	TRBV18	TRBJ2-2	CASSPSGDRTGELFF	TGTGCCAGCTCACCTTCAGGGGATCGGACCGGGGAGCTGTTTTTT
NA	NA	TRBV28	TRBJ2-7	CASSLNAGVYEEQYF	TGTGCCAGCAGTTTAAATGCAGGGGTTTACGAAGAGCAGTACTTC
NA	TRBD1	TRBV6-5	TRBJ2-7	CASSPRTGKRARQYF	TGTGCCAGCAGTCCAAGGACAGGGAAGAGGGCTCGGCAGTACTTC
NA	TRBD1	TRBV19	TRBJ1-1	CATRDRVNTEAFF	TGTGCCACCAGGGACAGGGTGAACACTGAAGCTTTCTTT
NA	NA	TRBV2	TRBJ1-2	CASRRTGSTASNYGYTF	TGTGCCAGCAGAAGAACGGGGAGTACAGCTTCAAACTATGGCTACACCTTC
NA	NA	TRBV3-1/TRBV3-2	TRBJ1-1	CASSQEGGNTEAFF	TGTGCCAGCAGCCAAGAAGGCGGGAACACTGAAGCTTTCTTT
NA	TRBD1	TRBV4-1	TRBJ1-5	CASSRTQGAGNQPQHF	TGCGCCAGCAGCCGAACACAGGGGGCTGGCAATCAGCCCCAGCATTTT
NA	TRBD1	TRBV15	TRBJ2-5	CATRLGQGSAQETQYF	TGTGCCACCAGACTCGGACAGGGATCTGCCCAAGAGACCCAGTACTTC
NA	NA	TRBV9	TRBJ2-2	CASSVATGPGTGELFF	TGTGCCAGCAGCGTAGCGACGGGTCCGGGCACCGGGGAGCTGTTTTTT